These 25 T cell receptor beta chains came from one sample sequenced in a study of CD8 T cells in ankylosing spondylitis. In TCRdb, the 5' RACE reads were re-called with MiXCR into one record per CDR3 protein. The repertoire consists of around 490,000 distinct CDR3 sequences, with less than 6% occurring once and the leading ten covering under 4.5%. Their cognate antigens are unknown. Study-wide points: Apparently characteristic of ankylosing spondylitis blood was a TCR beta motif (fewer than ten highly homologous variants).

Specimen: blood, either unsorted or a sorted T cell fraction (not recorded which). Receptors were obtained from a male donor with ankylosing spondylitis.

In this sample, this clonotype turned up many times. The chain combines TRBV4-2 with TRBJ2-7; no clear D. The germline gives CDR1 LGHNA, CDR2 YNFKEQ. Trimming stripped 0 bases from V and 0 bases from J, with 9 bases between. This CDR3 contains 15 residues. CDR3 coding DNA: TGTGCCAGCAGCCAAGATTTCGGCCCCTCCTACGAGCAGTACTTC. Translating it yields CASSQDFGPSYEQYF.

The sample holds many counts of this clonotype. The chain couples TRBV5-1 to TRBJ2-5; 7 bases match TRBD1. The V segment lost 2 bases and the J segment 5 bases; nucleotides outside the gene matches: 6. Germline V gives CDR1 SGHRS, CDR2 YFSETQ. This CDR3 is 14 amino acids long. CDR3 nucleotides: TGCGCCAGCAGCTTTGAACAGGGGCAGGAGACCCAGTACTTC. Protein: CASSFEQGQETQYF.

The sample holds many counts of this clonotype. The J gene is TRBJ2-7, the V gene TRBV4-1; D possibly corresponds to TRBD1 (6 bases). Between the trimmed V and J ends, which lost 3 bases and 2 bases, there was a span of 11 bases. Germline CDR1 reads MGHRA; CDR2 reads YSYEKL. The CDR3 covers 14 residues. CDR3 in DNA: TGCGCCAGCAGCCATCCGGGACATCCCTACGAGCAGTACTTC. The encoded protein is CASSHPGHPYEQYF.

This clonotype was recorded many times. The chain recombines TRBV5-5 with TRBJ1-1, with no clear D. CDR3 length: 14 residues. V lost 0 bases, J lost 5 bases, and 11 bases lay in between. Per the germline V gene, CDR1 is SGHKS and CDR2 is YYEKEE (reference sequence). The CDR3 DNA sequence: TGTGCCAGCAGCTTGGGATTTCGAGGGACTGAAGCTTTCTTT. Protein product: CASSLGFRGTEAFF.

This clonotype came up many times. The gene calls are TRBV20-1 and TRBJ2-7; D gene uncertain. The CDR3 spans 13 residues. Germline V lookup: CDR1 DFQATT, CDR2 SNEGSKA (reference sequence). V was shortened by 1 base and J by 6 bases, with 13 bases between the two germline ends. This chain's CDR3 is CSARAPPAPEQYF. DNA of the CDR3: TGCAGTGCTAGAGCCCCCCCTGCCCCCGAGCAGTACTTC.

There are a few counts of this clonotype. The chain is built from TRBV6-1 and TRBJ1-5; D gene unclear. The germline CDR1 and CDR2 sequences are MNHNS and SASEGT. V lost 7 bases to trimming and J lost 5 bases, with 18 bases between them. There are 15 residues in the CDR3. The CDR3 sequence: CASTRTPGGDQPQHF. CDR3 sequence (DNA): TGTGCCAGCACCCGAACCCCGGGCGGGGATCAGCCCCAGCATTTT.

There are many counts of this clonotype. The chain recombines TRBV4-2 with TRBJ2-3; unclear D gene. Germline V gives CDR1 LGHNA, CDR2 YNFKEQ. V gave up 4 bases and J gave up 3 bases, with 11 bases separating them. The CDR3 covers 14 residues. The CDR3 region is CASSLAVGTDTQYF. The CDR3 region has the DNA TGTGCCAGCAGCCTGGCAGTCGGTACAGATACGCAGTATTTT.

This clonotype was counted only a few times. This chain connects TRBV5-5 to TRBJ2-5; D assignment may be TRBD1 or TRBD2 (5 bases each). This CDR3 has 12 amino acids. Trimming took 4 bases from V and 10 from J, leaving 14 bases between them. In germline, CDR1 is SGHKS, CDR2 YYEKEE (reference sequence). CDR3 loop: CASSPGPLGQYF. For the CDR3, the DNA is TGTGCCAGCAGCCCGGGACCGCTGGGCCAGTACTTC.

Concerning this clonotype: A much larger clone lies one base from this, so it may be a read error. Given the absence of the conserved phenylalanine or tryptophan at the CDR3 end, a read error is likely. The V call is TRBV12-3 or TRBV12-4, the J call TRBJ1-1; 8 bases are shared with TRBD1. The ends lost 7 bases at V and 5 bases at J; junction bases unmatched: 6. This CDR3 has 13 amino acids. CDR3: CASTDRVWTEAFC. The CDR3 DNA is TGTGCCAGCACGGACAGGGTGTGGACTGAAGCTTTCTGT.

The sample holds many counts of this clonotype. CDR3 coding DNA: TGCGCCAGCAGCTTCATGGCGGGGAGCTCCTACGAGCAGTACTTC. It codes for CASSFMAGSSYEQYF. The rearrangement joins TRBV5-1 to TRBJ2-7, with D perhaps TRBD2 (6 bases). Germline V gene lookup returns CDR1 SGHRS and CDR2 YFSETQ. Trimming cost V 2 bases and J 0 bases, with 12 bases left between them. This CDR3 region has 15 residues.

This clonotype has a handful of counts. V is TRBV14 and J is TRBJ2-3; 9 nucleotides line up with TRBD2. This CDR3 region has 18 residues. V lost 3 bases, J lost 0 bases, and 10 bases stayed unmatched. From germline, CDR1 is SGHDN and CDR2 FVKESK. CDR3 loop: CASSHPGSGGTSTDTQYF. The CDR3 nucleotides are TGTGCCAGCAGCCATCCGGGTAGCGGGGGAACTAGCACAGATACGCAGTATTTT.

Concerning this clonotype itself: Possible read error: a much larger clone is one base away. The rearrangement links TRBV5-1 to TRBJ2-7; perhaps TRBD2 as D (6 bases). The CDR3 has 13 amino acids. The germline V gene has CDR1 SGHRS and CDR2 YFSETQ. In DNA form, the CDR3 reads TGCACCAGCCGGGAGAATTGGGGCTACGAGCAGTACTTC. This gives the protein CTSRENWGYEQYF.

In this sample, this clonotype turned up many times. The chain couples TRBV9 to TRBJ1-1; the D gene is possibly TRBD1 (5 bases). The CDR3 length is 16 residues. The germline CDR1 and CDR2 sequences are SGDLS and YYNGEE. Trimming removed 4 bases at V and 1 base at J, with 17 bases between. CDR3 nucleotide sequence: TGTGCCAGCAGCCCCGTCCCGGACACGACGAACACTGAAGCTTTCTTT. Translated, it gives CASSPVPDTTNTEAFF.

Concerning this clonotype itself: One end of the junction does not line up with germline, which may come from a read error. The V gene is TRBV4-2, the J gene TRBJ1-4, with D unclear. The CDR3 length is 14 residues. Per germline, CDR1 LGHNA and CDR2 YNFKEQ. For the CDR3, the DNA is TGTGCCAGGAGCCCCGGGCTCCTTAATGAAAAACTGTTTTTT. The encoded protein is CARSPGLLNEKLFF.

Only a few counts were recorded for this clonotype. The CDR3 spells CASSWGAYNEQFF. The CDR3, as DNA: TGTGCCAGCAGCTGGGGAGCCTACAATGAGCAGTTCTTC. The chain has TRBV11-3 and TRBJ2-1; a possible D gene is TRBD2 (5 bases). CDR1 and CDR2 (germline): SGHNT, YENEEA. V was trimmed by 4 bases and J by 2 bases, leaving 6 bases between them. The CDR3 is 13 residues long.

There are many counts of this clonotype. The rearrangement uses TRBV3-1 and TRBJ2-1, with a possible D match to TRBD2 (6 bases). The V gene's germline CDR1 is LGHDT and CDR2 YNNKEL (reference sequence). The CDR3 contains 15 residues. V was clipped by 4 bases and J by 0 bases, with 10 bases between them. The CDR3 reads CASSPPTSSYNEQFF. CDR3 sequence (DNA): TGTGCCAGCAGCCCCCCGACTAGCTCCTACAATGAGCAGTTCTTC.

This clonotype was recorded many times. The chain employs TRBV7-6 and TRBJ2-7, with 7 positions matching TRBD2. V trimming: 0 bases; J trimming: 8 bases; junction bases outside the gene matches: 10. The CDR3 covers 15 residues. Germline V gives CDR1 SGHVS, CDR2 FNYEAQ. CDR3 amino acids: CASSLATSPRPKQYF. DNA for the CDR3: TGTGCCAGCAGCTTAGCGACTAGCCCCCGCCCCAAGCAGTACTTC.

This clonotype has at least ten counts. CDR3 in amino acids: CASSGKTEDNSPLHF. CDR3 DNA sequence: TGCGCCAGCAGCGGGAAGACGGAAGATAATTCACCCCTCCACTTT. This chain links TRBV5-1 with TRBJ1-6, with no clear D. Trimming left V 4 bases short and J 5 bases short, with 13 bases between. The CDR3 runs to 15 residues. Germline loops: CDR1 SGHRS, CDR2 YFSETQ.

This clonotype has ten or more counts. The rearrangement uses TRBV10-2 and TRBJ1-2; 8 nucleotides line up with TRBD1. The trim removed 3 bases at V and 3 bases at J, leaving 9 bases unmatched. Per germline, CDR1 WSHSY and CDR2 SAAADI. This CDR3 is 16 amino acids long. The CDR3 DNA reads as TGCGCCAGCAGTGAAATGATATCAGGGGGCGACTATGGCTACACCTTC. It yields the protein CASSEMISGGDYGYTF.

This clonotype came up many times. V gene TRBV20-1 combines with J gene TRBJ2-1; 10 bases are shared with TRBD2. The CDR3 runs 14 residues. Trimming at V came to 1 base and at J to 9 bases, leaving 6 bases not matched to a gene. Per germline, CDR1 DFQATT and CDR2 SNEGSKA (reference sequence). For the CDR3, the DNA is TGCAGTGCTAGAGGGCTAGCGGGAGCGGCTGAGCAGTTCTTC. This translates into CSARGLAGAAEQFF.

This clonotype was seen repeatedly, ten times or more. The CDR3 reads CSVATDQYSYEQYF. CDR3 sequence (DNA): TGCAGCGTTGCGACGGACCAATACTCCTACGAGCAGTACTTC. The chain employs TRBV29-1 and TRBJ2-7; the D is unclear. Trimming shortened V by 4 bases and J by 0 bases, and 13 bases separated the two germline ends. Germline loops: CDR1 SQVTM, CDR2 ANQGSEA. There are 14 residues in the CDR3.

This clonotype showed up many times. The genes are TRBV5-1 and TRBJ1-2; D is uncertain. CDR3 length: 13 residues. CDR1 and CDR2 (germline): SGHRS, YFSETQ. Trimming stripped 1 base from V and 0 bases from J, with 4 bases between. The CDR3 region is CASSLTTNYGYTF. CDR3 coding DNA: TGCGCCAGCAGCTTGACAACTAACTATGGCTACACCTTC.

V usage is TRBV5-1 and J usage is TRBJ2-2; 7 bases line up with TRBD1. With 4 bases clipped from V and 5 bases from J, the junction kept 8 bases outside the gene matches. The length of the CDR3 is 15 residues. Germline-derived CDR1 and CDR2 are SGHRS and YFSETQ. CDR3 DNA sequence: TGCGCCAGCAGCACAGACAGGGCACCGACCGGGGAGCTGTTTTTT. Translating it yields CASSTDRAPTGELFF. Using reference TRBV5-1 and TRBJ2-2 for the parts outside the CDR3, the full variable domain is KAGVTQTPRYLIKTRGQQVTLSCSPISGHRSVSWYQQTPGQGLQFLFEYFSETQRNKGNFPGRFSGRQFSNSRSEMNVSTLELGDSALYLCASSTDRAPTGELFFGEGSRLTVL.

This clonotype was seen at least ten times. The rearrangement joins TRBV10-3 to TRBJ2-7, with D unresolved. The ends were cut back, 3 bases at V and 3 bases at J, with 6 bases in the middle. Per the germline V gene, CDR1 is ENHRY and CDR2 is SYGVKD. CDR3 size: 12 residues. Written as DNA, the CDR3 is TGTGCCATCAGTGATGGGAACTACGAGCAGTACTTC. Encoded protein: CAISDGNYEQYF.

This clonotype was counted at least ten times. This chain joins TRBV7-9 and TRBJ1-4; 8 bases fit TRBD1. The trim removed 4 bases at V and 7 bases at J, leaving 8 bases unmatched. CDR3 length: 15 amino acids. Germline lookup yields CDR1 SEHNR and CDR2 FQNEAQ (reference sequence). The CDR3 DNA follows: TGTGCCAGCAGCTCCGGACAGGGTGGGACTGAAAAACTGTTTTTT. Its protein product is CASSSGQGGTEKLFF.